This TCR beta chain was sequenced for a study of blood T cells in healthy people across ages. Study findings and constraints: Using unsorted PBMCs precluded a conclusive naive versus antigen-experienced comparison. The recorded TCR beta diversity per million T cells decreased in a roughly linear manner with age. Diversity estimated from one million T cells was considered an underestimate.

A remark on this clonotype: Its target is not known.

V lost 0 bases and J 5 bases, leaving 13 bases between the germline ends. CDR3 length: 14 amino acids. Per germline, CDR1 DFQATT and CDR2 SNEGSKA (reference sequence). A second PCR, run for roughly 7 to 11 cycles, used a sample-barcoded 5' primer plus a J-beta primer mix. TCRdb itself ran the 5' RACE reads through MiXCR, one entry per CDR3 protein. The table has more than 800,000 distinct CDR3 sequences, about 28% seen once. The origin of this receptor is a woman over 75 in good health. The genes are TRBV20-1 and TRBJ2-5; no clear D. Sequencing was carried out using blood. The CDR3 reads CSARDPSLGETQYF. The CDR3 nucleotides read TGCAGTGCTAGAGATCCCTCGCTTGGGGAGACCCAGTACTTC.